The clone carrying this T cell receptor beta chain was seen more than once but under ten times. What it binds is unknown. This entry is derived from a study of T cell repertoires in cytomegalovirus infection. As for the study in general: Well-studied HLA-B-restricted CMV epitopes were used in the study alongside recently identified HLA-C-restricted ones. Public TCR beta signatures marked donors with CMV infection and the matching HLA. The study, taken as a whole, reports: Totalled public TCR beta family frequency picked out people who carried CMV plus the relevant HLA.

TCRdb re-derived calls from the reads in MiXCR, one entry per CDR3 protein. The sample lists fewer than 1,000,000 distinct CDR3 sequences; roughly 30% were seen once. This CDR3 spans 14 amino acids. Trimming left V 4 bases short and J 2 bases short, with 12 bases between. Per germline, CDR1 SGHRS and CDR2 YFSETQ. The sequencing used cultured CD8+ T cells from PBMCs, collected from culture after CMV antigen stimulation. The rearrangement joins TRBV5-1 to TRBJ1-2; tentatively, D is TRBD1 (6 bases). The sequence derives from a human donor in good health (CMV status not recorded). Some clones in this sample may be carry-over from other donors' samples. CDR3 coding DNA: TGCGCCAGCAGCCGATTACAGGGAAACTATGGCTACACCTTC. Amino acid sequence: CASSRLQGNYGYTF.